These 9 T cell receptor beta chains originate from one sample sequenced in a study of T-cell reconstitution after alpha-beta-depleted transplantation in children. A TCRbeta library incorporating unique molecular identifiers was prepared. TCRdb reanalysed the PCR reads using MiXCR and keeps one entry per CDR3 protein. The sample carries 400,000 to 500,000 distinct CDR3 sequences, 11% recorded once. Specimen: PBMCs from the stem cell graft donor, collected from the stem cell graft. The receptors were gathered from a human donor who donated a stem cell graft to a child with acute myeloid leukemia.

The table lists this clonotype with many counts. The chain has TRBV7-3 and TRBJ2-5; D may be TRBD1 (6 bases). The V end lost 0 bases, the J end lost 0 bases, and 11 bases lay between the germline ends. This CDR3 comprises 16 residues. In germline, CDR1 is SGHTA, CDR2 FQGTGA. CDR3 nucleotide sequence: TGTGCCAGCAGCTTAACTGGGCAGGGGTACCAAGAGACCCAGTACTTC. Residues: CASSLTGQGYQETQYF. Drawing the rest from reference TRBV7-3 and TRBJ2-5, the complete variable domain is GAGVSQTPSNKVTEKGKYVELRCDPISGHTALYWYRQSLGQGPEFLIYFQGTGAADDSGLPNDRFFAVRPEGSVSTLKIQRTERGDSAVYLCASSLTGQGYQETQYFGPGTRLLVL.

This clonotype was recorded many times. The CDR3 here is CASSLGVTSSQETQYF. As DNA, the CDR3 is TGTGCCAGCAGCTTAGGTGTAACTAGTTCCCAAGAGACCCAGTACTTC. V usage is TRBV7-2 and J usage is TRBJ2-5; maybe TRBD2 (5 bases). Trimming shortened V by 1 base and J by 1 base, and 13 bases separated the two germline ends. The germline V gene has CDR1 SGHTA and CDR2 FQGNSA. The CDR3 runs to 16 residues.

This clonotype was seen ten or more times. The J gene is TRBJ2-3, the V gene TRBV7-9; D gene unclear. From germline, CDR1 is SEHNR and CDR2 FQNEAQ (reference sequence). This CDR3 has 14 residues. The V end was cut by 6 bases, the J end by 0 bases, with 10 bases between. This CDR3 reads CASSAPLSTDTQYF. The CDR3 DNA follows: TGTGCCAGCAGTGCCCCGTTGAGCACAGATACGCAGTATTTT.

This clonotype was picked up a small number of times. V usage is TRBV5-1 and J usage is TRBJ1-4; D uncertain. V lost 1 base, J lost 4 bases, and 11 bases lay in between. The germline V gene encodes CDR1 SGHRS and CDR2 YFSETQ. The CDR3 length is 15 residues. DNA for the CDR3: TGCGCCAGCAGCTTGCTGGGAGCCGATAATGAAAAACTGTTTTTT. Amino acids: CASSLLGADNEKLFF.

The table lists this clonotype with a few counts. The chain recombines TRBV6-2 or TRBV6-3 with TRBJ2-1; 9 nucleotides line up with TRBD2. The CDR3 spans 16 residues. J lost 8 bases, V lost 0 bases, and 8 bases had no gene match. CDR1 and CDR2 (germline): MNHEY, SVGEGT. CDR3 DNA: TGTGCCAGCAGTTACTCTCGGACTAGCGACGTCGATGAGCAGTTCTTC. Encoded protein: CASSYSRTSDVDEQFF.

This CDR3 reads CASSQVSGNYNEQFF. The CDR3 bases are TGTGCCAGCAGCCAAGTGTCAGGGAACTACAATGAGCAGTTCTTC. The chain couples TRBV3-1 to TRBJ2-1; D is perhaps TRBD1 (5 bases). V dropped 1 base and J dropped 3 bases, with 10 bases sitting between them. Germline CDR1 and CDR2: LGHDT and YNNKEL (reference sequence). This CDR3 comprises 15 residues.

V gene TRBV10-3 combines with J gene TRBJ1-3, with TRBD1 matching 8 bases. V was clipped by 8 bases and J by 1 base; unmatched bases: 7. The V gene's germline CDR1 is ENHRY and CDR2 SYGVKD. The CDR3 length is 15 residues. The CDR3 coding sequence is TGTGCCATCGGAGGACAGGGTTCGTCTGGAAACACCATATATTTT. This codes for CAIGGQGSSGNTIYF.

This clonotype was detected many times. This chain uses TRBV27 with TRBJ1-1; D is perhaps TRBD1 (5 bases). The ends were cut back, 2 bases at V and 1 base at J, with 5 bases in the middle. The CDR3 totals 13 residues. Germline CDR1 MNHEY, CDR2 SMNVEV (reference sequence). The CDR3 bases are TGTGCCAGCAGTTTAAGGGGGAACACTGAAGCTTTCTTT. The encoded protein is CASSLRGNTEAFF.

The gene calls are TRBV7-9 and TRBJ2-5; D is perhaps TRBD1 (5 bases). In germline, CDR1 is SEHNR, CDR2 FQNEAQ (reference sequence). The CDR3 runs to 16 residues. Trimming stripped 2 bases from V and 1 base from J, with 14 bases between. The CDR3 loop reads CASSLLGPDTQETQYF. In nucleotides, the CDR3 is TGTGCCAGCAGCTTATTGGGCCCGGACACCCAAGAGACCCAGTACTTC. The full variable domain, with the rest looked up from reference TRBV7-9 and TRBJ2-5, is DTGVSQNPRHKITKRGQNVTFRCDPISEHNRLYWYRQTLGQGPEFLTYFQNEAQLEKSRLLSDRFSAERPKGSFSTLEIQRTEQGDSAMYLCASSLLGPDTQETQYFGPGTRLLVL.